This T cell receptor beta chain was obtained from a study of beta chain features in type 1 diabetes. Study results and caveats: Type 1 diabetes patients had fewer VDJ junction insertions and more deletions.

Of the isolated RNA, all was reverse transcribed, and so the sequenced material was expressed TCRB transcripts. Assay: immunoSEQ multiplex PCR; the TCRdb copy retains only in-frame clones and omits some. The sample yields a few hundred thousand clones, approximately 11% seen once. V lost 5 bases and J lost 6; bases outside the gene matches: 7. This CDR3 has 16 residues. CDR1 SNHLY and CDR2 FYNNEI come from the germline V gene. Blood was collected once per donor into heparin, averaging approximately 0.12 L. This clone was counted only a few times. Its antigen is undetermined. The sequenced sample was naive CD4+ T cells from blood. This receptor was taken from a woman aged 25 to 39 in good health. The rearrangement links TRBV2 to TRBJ2-1, with 13 nucleotides matching TRBD2. The CDR3 region is CASSTRWTSGSNEQFF. CDR3 coding DNA: TGTGCCAGCAGTACTAGGTGGACTAGCGGGAGCAATGAGCAGTTCTTC.